The next 4 T cell receptor beta chains were all read from a single sample in a study of cytomegalovirus exposure and HLA in healthy donors (dated by TCRdb to about 2017). The library was generated by the immunoSEQ multiplex PCR assay. For the multiplex PCR, a mixture combining 60 forward primers for TCR Vbeta segments and 13 reverse primers for TCR Jbeta segments was used. TCRdb obtained this table from immuneACCESS and retained in-frame rearrangements with V and J assigned. These tables miss some clones; where compared with another copy, unresolved V genes account for less than half of the shortfall, and the remainder is unexplained. Counted in this sample were about 160,000 clones; approximately 75% of them appeared once. 2.2% of the sample comes from the top ten. The sequenced material came from PBMCs. The receptors originated from a man in his forties or fifties in good health and CMV-seropositive.

J is TRBJ2-5 and V is TRBV7-9; 7 positions match TRBD1. The length of the CDR3 is 16 residues. The germline CDR1 and CDR2 sequences are SEHNR and FQNEAQ (reference sequence). J was trimmed by 1 base and V by 5 bases; bases with no gene match: 10. The CDR3 sequence: CASSTNSGQAQETQYF. As DNA, the CDR3 is TGTGCCAGCAGCACCAACTCCGGACAGGCCCAAGAGACCCAGTACTTC.

The V call is TRBV28, the J call TRBJ2-7; 7 bases are shared with TRBD1. The CDR3 is 15 amino acids. Germline V gives CDR1 MDHEN, CDR2 SYDVKM. J lost 1 base, V lost 3 bases, and 6 bases had no gene match. Written as DNA, the CDR3 is TGTGCCAGCAGTTTTGTCGACAGGGAGTCCTACGAGCAGTACTTC. Protein product: CASSFVDRESYEQYF.

This clone showed up just a few times. The chain couples TRBV4-3 to TRBJ2-2; D perhaps matches TRBD1 (5 bases). CDR1 and CDR2 from the germline V gene are LGHNA and YSLEER. V lost 8 bases and J 5 bases, leaving 15 bases between the germline ends. This CDR3 region has 14 residues. The CDR3 nucleotides are TGCGCCAGCGCCAGGACAATGCCTACCGGGGAGCTGTTTTTT. Its protein product is CASARTMPTGELFF.

The chain links TRBV7-2 to TRBJ2-5; 8 nucleotides line up with TRBD2. CDR1 is SGHTA and CDR2 is FQGNSA in the germline V gene. Trimming took 5 bases from V and 3 from J; bases not matched to a gene: 2. The CDR3 runs to 13 residues. CDR3 sequence: CASSRGLEETQYF. As DNA, the CDR3 is TGTGCCAGCAGCCGGGGACTAGAAGAGACCCAGTACTTC. Combining the CDR3 with reference TRBV7-2 and TRBJ2-5 gives the whole variable domain GAGVSQSPSNKVTEKGKDVELRCDPISGHTALYWYRQSLGQGLEFLIYFQGNSAPDKSGLPSDRFSAERTGGSVSTLTIQRTQQEDSAVYLCASSRGLEETQYFGPGTRLLVL.